Listed here is a single T cell receptor beta chain. Its antigen is unidentified. Germline loops: CDR1 MDHEN, CDR2 SYDVKM. There are 14 residues in the CDR3. V lost 6 bases and J lost 7, with 19 bases in between. This entry comes from a study of OX40 agonist ivuxolimab in advanced cancers. Across the whole study: Patients with prior anti-PD-1, anti-PD-L1 or anti-CTLA-4 therapy were eligible; approximately 40% had some. Partial responses were recorded for three patients, including one with hepatocellular carcinoma and two with cutaneous melanoma. Study-wide findings and caveats: Relative to CD4+, CD8+ T cells held more expanded clones on average. CD4+ and CD8+ blood T cells expanded clonally by week 6 at 0.1 to 3.0 mg/kg.

Here immunoSEQ multiplex PCR was the method, and the copy in TCRdb shows in-frame clones only, minus some. The sample has roughly 45,000 clones, roughly 85% seen once. The source material was CD4+ or CD8+ T cells sorted from blood, sampled in a trial of the OX40 agonist ivuxolimab. The V gene is TRBV28, the J gene TRBJ2-7; the D gene is possibly TRBD1 (5 bases). The source is an adult with an advanced solid tumor such as melanoma, head and neck, liver or kidney cancer. The CDR3 DNA follows: TGTGCCAGCAGGGGGCCCCAGGTCCTCGGGGAGCAGTACTTC. Protein product: CASRGPQVLGEQYF.